Included here is one TCR beta chain sequence, with context. This record comes from a study of cytomegalovirus exposure and HLA in healthy donors. The CDR3 sequence is 14 residues long. CDR1 and CDR2 from the germline V gene are SQVTM and ANQGSEA. V trimming: 7 bases; J trimming: 5 bases; junction bases outside the gene matches: 14. The PCR ran on 60 Vbeta and 13 Jbeta primers. Libraries were prepared by immunoSEQ multiplex PCR; TCRdb keeps only in-frame clonotypes and omits some of them. Among fewer than 200,000 clones listed, around 80% were seen once. The specimen was PBMCs. The chain is built from TRBV29-1 and TRBJ2-7; TRBD1 matches 7 bases. This clonotype was sampled from a woman aged 40 to 50 in good health and CMV-seronegative. As DNA, the CDR3 is TGCAGCGGGGGATTGCCGGGACAGCCCGACGAGCAGTACTTC. Translation: CSGGLPGQPDEQYF.